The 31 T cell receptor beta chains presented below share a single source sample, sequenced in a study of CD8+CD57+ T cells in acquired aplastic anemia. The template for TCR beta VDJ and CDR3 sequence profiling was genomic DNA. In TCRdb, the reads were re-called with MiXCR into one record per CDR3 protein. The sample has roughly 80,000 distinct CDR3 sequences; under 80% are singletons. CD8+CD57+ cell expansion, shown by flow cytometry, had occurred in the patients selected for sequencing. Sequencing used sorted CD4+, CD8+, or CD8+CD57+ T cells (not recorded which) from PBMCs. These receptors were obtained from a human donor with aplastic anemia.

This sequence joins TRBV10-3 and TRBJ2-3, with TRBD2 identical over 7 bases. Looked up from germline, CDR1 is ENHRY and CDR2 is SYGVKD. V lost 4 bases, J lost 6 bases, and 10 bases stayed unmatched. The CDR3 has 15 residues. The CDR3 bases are TGTGCCATCAGTGCCCGGGGGGTCCCTCAGGATACGCAGTATTTT. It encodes CAISARGVPQDTQYF.

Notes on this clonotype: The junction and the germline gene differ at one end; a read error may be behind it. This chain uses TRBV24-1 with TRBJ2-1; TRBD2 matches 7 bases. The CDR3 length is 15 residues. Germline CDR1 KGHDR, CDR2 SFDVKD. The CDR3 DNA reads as TGTGCCACCAGTGATGGTGGACTAGATTACAATGAGCGGTTCTTC. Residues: CATSDGGLDYNERFF.

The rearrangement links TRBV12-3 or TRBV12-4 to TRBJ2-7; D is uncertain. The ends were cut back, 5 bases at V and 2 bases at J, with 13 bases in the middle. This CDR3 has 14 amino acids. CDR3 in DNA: TGTGCCAGCAGTCCCGGAAATGAAACCTACGAGCAGTACTTC. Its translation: CASSPGNETYEQYF.

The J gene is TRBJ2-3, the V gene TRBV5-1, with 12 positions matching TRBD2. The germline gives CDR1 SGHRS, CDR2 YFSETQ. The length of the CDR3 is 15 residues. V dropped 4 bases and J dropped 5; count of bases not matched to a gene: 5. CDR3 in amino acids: CASSQLAGGGDTQYF. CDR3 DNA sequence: TGCGCCAGCAGCCAACTAGCGGGGGGAGGAGATACGCAGTATTTT.

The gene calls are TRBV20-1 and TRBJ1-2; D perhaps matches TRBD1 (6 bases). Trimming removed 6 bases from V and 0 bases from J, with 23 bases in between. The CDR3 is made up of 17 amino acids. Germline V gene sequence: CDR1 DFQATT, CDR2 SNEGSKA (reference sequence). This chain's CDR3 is CSAGVGRDKPTNYGYTF. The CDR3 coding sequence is TGCAGTGCCGGGGTCGGACGGGACAAACCGACTAACTATGGCTACACCTTC.

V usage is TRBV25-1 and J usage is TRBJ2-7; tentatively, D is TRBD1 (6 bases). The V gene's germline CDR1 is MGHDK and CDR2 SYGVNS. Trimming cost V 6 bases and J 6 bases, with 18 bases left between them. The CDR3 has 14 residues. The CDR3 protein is CASRGTLRSSEQYF. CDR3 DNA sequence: TGTGCCAGCAGGGGGACACTCCGATCGAGCGAGCAGTACTTC.

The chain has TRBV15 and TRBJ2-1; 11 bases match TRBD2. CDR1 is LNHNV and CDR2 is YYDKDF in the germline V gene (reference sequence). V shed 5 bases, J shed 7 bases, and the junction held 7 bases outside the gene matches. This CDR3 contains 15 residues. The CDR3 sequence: CATSRLAGGRNEQFF. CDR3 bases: TGTGCCACCAGCCGCCTAGCGGGAGGAAGGAATGAGCAGTTCTTC.

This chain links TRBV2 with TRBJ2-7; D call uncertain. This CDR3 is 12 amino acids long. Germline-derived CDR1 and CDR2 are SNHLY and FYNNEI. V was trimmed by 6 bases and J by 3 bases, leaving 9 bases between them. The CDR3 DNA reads TGTGCCAGCAGCCATGCCCTCTACGAGCAGTACTTC. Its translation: CASSHALYEQYF.

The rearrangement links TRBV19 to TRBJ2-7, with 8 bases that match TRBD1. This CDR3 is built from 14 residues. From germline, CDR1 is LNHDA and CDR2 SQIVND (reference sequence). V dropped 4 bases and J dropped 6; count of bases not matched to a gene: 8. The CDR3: CASSTAGGGFEQYF. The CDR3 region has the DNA TGTGCCAGTAGTACCGCAGGGGGCGGGTTCGAGCAGTACTTC.

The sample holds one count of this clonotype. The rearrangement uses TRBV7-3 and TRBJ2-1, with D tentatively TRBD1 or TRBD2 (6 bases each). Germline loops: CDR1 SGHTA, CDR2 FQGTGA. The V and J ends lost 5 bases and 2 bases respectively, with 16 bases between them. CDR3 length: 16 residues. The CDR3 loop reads CASSPLGGGPYNEQFF. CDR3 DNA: TGTGCCAGCAGCCCGCTAGGAGGGGGACCCTACAATGAGCAGTTCTTC.

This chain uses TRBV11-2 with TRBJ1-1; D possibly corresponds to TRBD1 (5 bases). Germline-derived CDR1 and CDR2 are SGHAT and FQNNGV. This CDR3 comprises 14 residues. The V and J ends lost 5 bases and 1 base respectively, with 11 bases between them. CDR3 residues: CASSQDTGNTEAFF. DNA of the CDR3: TGTGCCAGCAGCCAAGACACAGGGAACACTGAAGCTTTCTTT.

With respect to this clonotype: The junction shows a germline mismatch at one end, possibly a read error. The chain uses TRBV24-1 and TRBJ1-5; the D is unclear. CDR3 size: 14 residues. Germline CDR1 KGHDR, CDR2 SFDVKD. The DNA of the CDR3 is TGTGCCACTAGTGATTTGCTAGGGTATCAGCCCCAGCATTTT. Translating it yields CATSDLLGYQPQHF.

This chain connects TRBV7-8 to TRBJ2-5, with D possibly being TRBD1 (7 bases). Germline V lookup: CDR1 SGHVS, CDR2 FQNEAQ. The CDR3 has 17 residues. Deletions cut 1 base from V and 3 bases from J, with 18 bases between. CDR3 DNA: TGTGCCAGCAGCTTAGGACAGGGAGGAATTGGTAAAGAGACCCAGTACTTC. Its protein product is CASSLGQGGIGKETQYF.

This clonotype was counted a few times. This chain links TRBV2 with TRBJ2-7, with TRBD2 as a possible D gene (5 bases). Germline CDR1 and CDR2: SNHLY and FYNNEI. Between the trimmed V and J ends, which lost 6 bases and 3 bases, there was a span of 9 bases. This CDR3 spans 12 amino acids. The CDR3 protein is CASRVTSYEQYF. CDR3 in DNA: TGTGCCAGCAGAGTAACTAGCTACGAGCAGTACTTC.

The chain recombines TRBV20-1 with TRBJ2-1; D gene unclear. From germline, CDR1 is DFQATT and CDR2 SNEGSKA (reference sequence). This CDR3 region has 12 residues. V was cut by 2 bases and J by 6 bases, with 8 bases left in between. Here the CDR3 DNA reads TGCAGTGCTAGAACCCTAGGCAATGAGCAGTTCTTC. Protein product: CSARTLGNEQFF.

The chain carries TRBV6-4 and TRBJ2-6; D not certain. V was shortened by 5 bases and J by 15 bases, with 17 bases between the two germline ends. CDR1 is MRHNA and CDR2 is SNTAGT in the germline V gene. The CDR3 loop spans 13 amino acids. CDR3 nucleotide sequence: TGTGCCAGCAGTTCACGCGGTAACCAGGACCTGACTTTC. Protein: CASSSRGNQDLTF.

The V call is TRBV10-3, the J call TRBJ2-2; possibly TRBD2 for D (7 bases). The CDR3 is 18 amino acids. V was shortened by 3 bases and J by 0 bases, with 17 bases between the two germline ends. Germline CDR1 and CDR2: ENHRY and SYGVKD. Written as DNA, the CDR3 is TGTGCCATCAGTGATGCGGGGGCCGAGTTCGCGAACACCGGGGAGCTGTTTTTT. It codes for CAISDAGAEFANTGELFF.

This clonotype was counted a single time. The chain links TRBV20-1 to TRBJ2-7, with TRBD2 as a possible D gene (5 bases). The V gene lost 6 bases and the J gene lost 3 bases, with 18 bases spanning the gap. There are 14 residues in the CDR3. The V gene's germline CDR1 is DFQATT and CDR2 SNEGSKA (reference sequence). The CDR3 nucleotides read TGCAGTGCAGAGGGCCACCATCGTCTCTACGAGCAGTACTTC. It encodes CSAEGHHRLYEQYF.

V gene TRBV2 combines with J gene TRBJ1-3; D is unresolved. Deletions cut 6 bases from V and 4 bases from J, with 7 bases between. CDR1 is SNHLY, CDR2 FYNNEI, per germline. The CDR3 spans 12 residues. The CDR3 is CASSTPGNTIYF. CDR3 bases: TGTGCCAGCAGCACCCCCGGAAACACCATATATTTT.

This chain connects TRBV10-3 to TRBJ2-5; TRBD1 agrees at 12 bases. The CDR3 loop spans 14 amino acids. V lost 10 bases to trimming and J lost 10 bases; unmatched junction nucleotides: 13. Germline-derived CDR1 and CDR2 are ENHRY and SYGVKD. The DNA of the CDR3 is TGTGCCACCGAGCCGGGACAGGGGGCTCGGGTCCAGTACTTC. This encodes CATEPGQGARVQYF.

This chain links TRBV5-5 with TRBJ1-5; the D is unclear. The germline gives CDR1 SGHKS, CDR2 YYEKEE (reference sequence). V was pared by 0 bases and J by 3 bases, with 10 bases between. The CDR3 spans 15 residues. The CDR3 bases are TGTGCCAGCAGCTTGGGGCAGCGACTCAATCAGCCCCAGCATTTT. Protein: CASSLGQRLNQPQHF.

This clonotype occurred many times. CDR3 protein: CASSYKLWQASYEQYF. The CDR3 bases are TGTGCCAGCAGTTACAAATTATGGCAGGCCTCATACGAGCAGTACTTC. This chain joins TRBV6-2 or TRBV6-3 and TRBJ2-7, with unresolved D. The germline CDR1 and CDR2 sequences are MNHEY and SVGEGT. Deletions cut 2 bases from V and 4 bases from J, with 18 bases between. The CDR3 runs to 16 residues.

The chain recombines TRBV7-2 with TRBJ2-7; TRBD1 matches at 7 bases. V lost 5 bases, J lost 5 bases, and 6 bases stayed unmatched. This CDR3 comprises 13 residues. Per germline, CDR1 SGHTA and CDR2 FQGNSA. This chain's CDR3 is CASSPGTAHEQYF. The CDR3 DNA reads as TGTGCCAGCAGCCCTGGGACAGCCCACGAGCAGTACTTC. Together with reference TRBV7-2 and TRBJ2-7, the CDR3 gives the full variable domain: GAGVSQSPSNKVTEKGKDVELRCDPISGHTALYWYRQSLGQGLEFLIYFQGNSAPDKSGLPSDRFSAERTGGSVSTLTIQRTQQEDSAVYLCASSPGTAHEQYFGPGTRLTVT.

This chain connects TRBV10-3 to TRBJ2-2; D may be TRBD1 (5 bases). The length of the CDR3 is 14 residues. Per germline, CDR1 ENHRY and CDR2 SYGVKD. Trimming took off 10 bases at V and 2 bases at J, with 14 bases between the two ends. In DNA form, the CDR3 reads TGTGCCAGCATCAGTACAGGAAACACCGGGGAGCTGTTTTTT. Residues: CASISTGNTGELFF.

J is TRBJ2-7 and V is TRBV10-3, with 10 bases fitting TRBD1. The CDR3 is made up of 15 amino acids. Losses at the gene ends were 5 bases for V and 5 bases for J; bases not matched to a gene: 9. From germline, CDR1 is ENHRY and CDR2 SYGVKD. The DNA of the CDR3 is TGTGCCATCAGTTTCTCGACAGGGGGCATGAACGAGCAGTACTTC. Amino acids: CAISFSTGGMNEQYF.

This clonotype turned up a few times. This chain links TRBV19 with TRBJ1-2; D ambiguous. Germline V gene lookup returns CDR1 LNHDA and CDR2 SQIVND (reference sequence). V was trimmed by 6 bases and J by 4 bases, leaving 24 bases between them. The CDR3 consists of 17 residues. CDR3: CASSRRWEGGSLYGYTF. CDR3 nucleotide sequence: TGTGCCAGTAGCCGCAGATGGGAGGGAGGCTCCCTCTATGGCTACACCTTC.

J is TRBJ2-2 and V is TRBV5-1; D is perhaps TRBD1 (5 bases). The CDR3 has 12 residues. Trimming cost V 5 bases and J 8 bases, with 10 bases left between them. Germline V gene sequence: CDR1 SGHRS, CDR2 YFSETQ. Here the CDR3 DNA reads TGCGCCAGCAGGCCAGGGTCAGGGGAGCTGTTTTTT. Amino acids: CASRPGSGELFF.

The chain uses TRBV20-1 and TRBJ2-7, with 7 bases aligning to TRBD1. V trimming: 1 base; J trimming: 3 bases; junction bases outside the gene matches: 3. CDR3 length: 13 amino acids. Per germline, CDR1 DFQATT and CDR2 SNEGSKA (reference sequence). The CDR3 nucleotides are TGCAGTGCTAGAGCCGGGACAGACTACGAGCAGTACGTC. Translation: CSARAGTDYEQYV.

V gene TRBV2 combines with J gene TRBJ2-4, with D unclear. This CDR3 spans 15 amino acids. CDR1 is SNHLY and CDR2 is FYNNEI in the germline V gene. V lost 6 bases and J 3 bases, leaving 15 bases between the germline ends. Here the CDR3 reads CASRESRSHKNIQYF. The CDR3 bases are TGTGCCAGCAGGGAATCGAGGTCCCACAAAAACATTCAGTACTTC. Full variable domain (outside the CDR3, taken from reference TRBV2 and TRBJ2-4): EPEVTQTPSHQVTQMGQEVILRCVPISNHLYFYWYRQILGQKVEFLVSFYNNEISEKSEIFDDQFSVERPDGSNFTLKIRSTKLEDSAMYFCASRESRSHKNIQYFGAGTRLSVL.

DNA for the CDR3: TGCGCCAGCAGTGCCGGGACAGCGAGCACCGGGGAGCTGTTTTTT. Translated, it gives CASSAGTASTGELFF. The V and J genes are TRBV10-1 and TRBJ2-2, with 7 bases matching TRBD1. V lost 4 bases and J lost 4; bases outside the gene matches: 6. The CDR3 is 15 amino acids. Germline V gives CDR1 WNHNN, CDR2 SYGVQD (reference sequence).

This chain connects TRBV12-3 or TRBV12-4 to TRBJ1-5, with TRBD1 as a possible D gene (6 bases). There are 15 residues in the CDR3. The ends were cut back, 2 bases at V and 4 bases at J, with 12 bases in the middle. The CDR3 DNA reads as TGTGCCAGCAGTTTATCCAACAGGGTTAATCAGCCCCAGCATTTT. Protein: CASSLSNRVNQPQHF.